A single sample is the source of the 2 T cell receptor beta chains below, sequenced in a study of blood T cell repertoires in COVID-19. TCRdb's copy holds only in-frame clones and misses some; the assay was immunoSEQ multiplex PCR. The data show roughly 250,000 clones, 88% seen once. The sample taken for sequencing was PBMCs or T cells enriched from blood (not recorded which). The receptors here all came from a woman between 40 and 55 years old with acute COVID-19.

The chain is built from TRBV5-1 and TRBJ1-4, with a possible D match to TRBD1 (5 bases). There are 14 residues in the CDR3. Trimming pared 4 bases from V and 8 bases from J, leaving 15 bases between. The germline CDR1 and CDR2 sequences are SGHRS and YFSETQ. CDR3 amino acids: CASSLRPGDEKLFF. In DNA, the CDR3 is TGCGCCAGCAGCCTACGCCCGGGGGACGAAAAACTGTTTTTT.

Here the CDR3 reads CATSREVIRGGAETQYF. The CDR3 bases are TGTGCCACCAGCAGAGAAGTCATCCGGGGAGGGGCAGAGACCCAGTACTTC. V gene TRBV15 combines with J gene TRBJ2-5; 7 positions match TRBD2. The CDR3 covers 17 residues. Per the germline V gene, CDR1 is LNHNV and CDR2 is YYDKDF (reference sequence). After removal of 0 bases from V and 4 bases from J, the junction contained 11 bases not matched to a gene.